The text below deals with one T cell receptor beta chain. TCRdb keeps only in-frame clones here, not all; method: immunoSEQ multiplex PCR. The data show more than 95,000 clones, approximately 93% seen once. The sample originates from a study of T cell changes during pregnancy in multiple sclerosis. Germline CDR1 reads MNHEY; CDR2 reads SMNVEV (reference sequence). The CDR3 is made up of 15 amino acids. V gave up 4 bases and J gave up 0 bases, with 13 bases separating them. Sequences were derived from peripheral blood, sampled after pregnancy. J is TRBJ2-7 and V is TRBV27; D is unresolved. The receptor was isolated from a female donor with multiple sclerosis, enrolled in a pregnancy study. CDR3 region: CASSWSPSGSYEQYF. The CDR3 DNA reads TGTGCCAGCAGTTGGTCCCCCAGTGGCTCCTACGAGCAGTACTTC.